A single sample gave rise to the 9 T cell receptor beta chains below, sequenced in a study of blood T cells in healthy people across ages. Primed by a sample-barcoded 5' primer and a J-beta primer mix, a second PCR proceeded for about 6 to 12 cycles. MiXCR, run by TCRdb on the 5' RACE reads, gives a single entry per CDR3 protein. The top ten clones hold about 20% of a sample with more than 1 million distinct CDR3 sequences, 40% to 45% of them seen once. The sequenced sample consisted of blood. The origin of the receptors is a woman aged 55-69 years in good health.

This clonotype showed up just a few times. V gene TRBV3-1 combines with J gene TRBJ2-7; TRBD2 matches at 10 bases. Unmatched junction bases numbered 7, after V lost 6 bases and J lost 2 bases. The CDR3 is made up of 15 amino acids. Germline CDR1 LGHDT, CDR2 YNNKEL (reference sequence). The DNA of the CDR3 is TGTGCCAGCAGGGCCTCTAGCGGGGGACCCTACGAGCAGTACTTC. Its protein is CASRASSGGPYEQYF.

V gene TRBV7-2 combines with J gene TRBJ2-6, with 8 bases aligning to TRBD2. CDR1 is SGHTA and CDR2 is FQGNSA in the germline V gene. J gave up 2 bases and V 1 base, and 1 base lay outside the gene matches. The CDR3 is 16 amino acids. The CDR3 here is CASSLVSGAGANVLTF. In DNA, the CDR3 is TGTGCCAGCAGCTTAGTTAGCGGGGCTGGGGCCAACGTCCTGACTTTC.

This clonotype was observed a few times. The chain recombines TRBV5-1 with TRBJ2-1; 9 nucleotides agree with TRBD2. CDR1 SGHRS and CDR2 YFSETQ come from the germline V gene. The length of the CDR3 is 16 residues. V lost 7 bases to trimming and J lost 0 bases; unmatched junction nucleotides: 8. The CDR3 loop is CASWASGTNSYNEQFF. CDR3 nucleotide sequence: TGCGCCAGCTGGGCTAGCGGGACGAACTCCTACAATGAGCAGTTCTTC.

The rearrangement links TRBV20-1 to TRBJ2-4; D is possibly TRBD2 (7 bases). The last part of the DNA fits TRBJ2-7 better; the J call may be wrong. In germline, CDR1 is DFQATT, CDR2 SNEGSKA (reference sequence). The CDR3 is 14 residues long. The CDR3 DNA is TGCAGTGCTAGAGGGGAGGGGGTCTCTTACGAGCAGTACTTC. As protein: CSARGEGVSYEQYF.

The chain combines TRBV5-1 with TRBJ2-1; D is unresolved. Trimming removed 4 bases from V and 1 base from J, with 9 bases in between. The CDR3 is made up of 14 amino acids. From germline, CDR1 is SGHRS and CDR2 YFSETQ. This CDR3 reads CASSLSMSYNEQFF. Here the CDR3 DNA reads TGCGCCAGCAGCCTTAGCATGTCCTACAATGAGCAGTTCTTC.

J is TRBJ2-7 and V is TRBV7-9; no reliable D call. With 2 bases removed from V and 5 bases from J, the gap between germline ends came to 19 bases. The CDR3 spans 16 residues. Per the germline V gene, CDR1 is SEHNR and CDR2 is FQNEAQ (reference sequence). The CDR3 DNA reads TGTGCCAGCAGCTTAATCATCGGAAGGGATATCGACGAGCAGTACTTC. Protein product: CASSLIIGRDIDEQYF.

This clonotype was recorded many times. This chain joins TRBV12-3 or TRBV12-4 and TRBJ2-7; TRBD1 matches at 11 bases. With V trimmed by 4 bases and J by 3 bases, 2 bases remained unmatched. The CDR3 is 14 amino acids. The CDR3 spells CASSSGTGGYEQYF. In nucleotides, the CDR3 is TGTGCCAGCAGTTCCGGGACAGGGGGCTACGAGCAGTACTTC.

CDR3 sequence (DNA): TGCAGTGCTAGATATGAACGATATGGGGGAGGAGACCAGAACTACGAGCAGTACTTC. This translates into CSARYERYGGGDQNYEQYF. The rearrangement uses TRBV20-1 and TRBJ2-7; possible D gene TRBD2, 6 bases. V was shortened by 2 bases and J by 3 bases, with 29 bases between the two germline ends. The germline CDR1 and CDR2 sequences are DFQATT and SNEGSKA (reference sequence). CDR3 size: 19 residues.

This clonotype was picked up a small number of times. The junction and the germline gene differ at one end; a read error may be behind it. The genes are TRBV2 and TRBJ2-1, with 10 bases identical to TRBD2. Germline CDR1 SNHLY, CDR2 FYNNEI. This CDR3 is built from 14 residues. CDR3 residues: CATSMALAGVGQFF. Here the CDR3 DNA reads TGTGCCACCAGTATGGCGCTAGCGGGAGTCGGACAGTTCTTC.